A single TCR beta chain is shown here with its context. The authors' processing: Counts of nucleated cells, estimated from reference gene primer amplification, were obtained. TCRdb keeps only in-frame clones here, not all; method: immunoSEQ multiplex PCR. D and trimming were read from the DNA, whereas the V and J calls and clone size are those reported in that table. The data show fewer than 90,000 clones, with 88% seen just once and 1.9% held by the top ten. The germline V gene encodes CDR1 MNHEY and CDR2 SVGEGT. The CDR3 is 17 residues long. V dropped 1 base and J dropped 1 base, with 16 bases sitting between them. These data belong to a study of blood T cell repertoires in COVID-19. Study at large: The United States, Italy and Spain were the sources of the acute and convalescent COVID-19 samples. T cells, B-cell-depleted T cells, or PBMCs provided the cDNA or gDNA that served as material.

This receptor was taken from a woman of 80 years or more with active or convalescent COVID-19. The V call is TRBV6-2 or TRBV6-3, the J call TRBJ2-5; D might be TRBD1 (7 bases). Sequencing was performed on peripheral blood. DNA for the CDR3: TGTGCCAGCAGTTACTGGGGAGGACAGGTGCCCCAAGAGACCCAGTACTTC. This translates into CASSYWGGQVPQETQYF.